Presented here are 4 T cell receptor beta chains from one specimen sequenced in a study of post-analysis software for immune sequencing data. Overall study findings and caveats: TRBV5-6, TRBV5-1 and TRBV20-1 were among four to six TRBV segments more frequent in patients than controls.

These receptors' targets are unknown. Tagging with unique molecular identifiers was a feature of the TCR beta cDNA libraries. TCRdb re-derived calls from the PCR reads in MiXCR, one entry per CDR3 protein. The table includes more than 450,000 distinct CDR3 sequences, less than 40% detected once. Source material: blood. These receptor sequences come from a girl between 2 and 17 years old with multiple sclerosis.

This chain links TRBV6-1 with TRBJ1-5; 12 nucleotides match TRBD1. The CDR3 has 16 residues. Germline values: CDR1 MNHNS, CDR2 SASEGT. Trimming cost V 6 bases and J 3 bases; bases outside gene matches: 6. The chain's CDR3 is CASRMGQGAANQPQHF. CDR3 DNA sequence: TGTGCCAGCAGGATGGGACAGGGGGCCGCCAATCAGCCCCAGCATTTT.

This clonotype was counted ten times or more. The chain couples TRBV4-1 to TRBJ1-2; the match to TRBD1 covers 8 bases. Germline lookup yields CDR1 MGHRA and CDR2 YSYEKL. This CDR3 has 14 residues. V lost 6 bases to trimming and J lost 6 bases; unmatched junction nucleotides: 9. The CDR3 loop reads CASRTLDRADGYTF. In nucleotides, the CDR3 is TGCGCCAGCAGAACGTTGGACAGGGCCGATGGCTACACCTTC.

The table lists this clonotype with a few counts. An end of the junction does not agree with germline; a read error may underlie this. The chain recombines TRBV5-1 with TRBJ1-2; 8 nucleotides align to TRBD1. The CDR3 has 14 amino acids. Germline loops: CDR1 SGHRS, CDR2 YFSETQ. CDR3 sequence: CASSLEGQAYGYTF. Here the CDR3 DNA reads TGTGCCAGCAGCTTAGAGGGACAGGCCTATGGCTACACCTTC.

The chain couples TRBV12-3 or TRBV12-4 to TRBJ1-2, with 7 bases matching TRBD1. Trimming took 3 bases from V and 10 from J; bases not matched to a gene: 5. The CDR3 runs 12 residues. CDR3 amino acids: CASSFGQANYTF. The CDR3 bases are TGTGCCAGCAGTTTCGGACAGGCTAACTACACCTTC.